These T cell receptor beta chains were read from a single sample in a study of blood T cell repertoires in COVID-19. Assay: immunoSEQ multiplex PCR; the TCRdb copy retains only in-frame clones and omits some. The sample contains tens of thousands of clones, 80% to 90% of which appear only once. Source material: peripheral blood. The receptors come from a woman aged 55 to 70 with active COVID-19. The CDR3 runs from the conserved cysteine through the conserved F or W. Fields, in order: D gene, clone size, CDR3 length, V gene, J gene, CDR3 DNA, CDR3 protein. A D gene is named only where the DNA matches it firmly. Clone size is stated in some rows and not others, as once, few, many or a class when expanded.

-,-,13,TRBV5-4,TRBJ1-1,TGTGCCAGCAGCGGACAGCAGAACACTGAAGCTTTCTTT,CASSGQQNTEAFF
-,-,15,TRBV18,TRBJ1-3,TGTGCCAGCTCACCACCCGGGGGATCTGGAAACACCATATATTTT,CASSPPGGSGNTIYF
TRBD1,-,15,TRBV6-5,TRBJ2-5,TGTGCCAGCAGACCGACGCAGGGGGCGCGGGAGACCCAGTACTTC,CASRPTQGARETQYF
-,-,16,TRBV15,TRBJ2-4,TGTGCCACCAGCAGCCTCGACAGGGAGGTCAAAAACATTCAGTACTTC,CATSSLDREVKNIQYF
TRBD2,-,15,TRBV6-1,TRBJ2-7,TGTGCCAGCAGTGCTAGCGGTGCTAGCTCCTACGAGCAGTACTTC,CASSASGASSYEQYF
TRBD1,-,15,TRBV7-2,TRBJ1-6,TGTGCCAGCAGCTACGACAGGGGATATAATTCACCCCTCCACTTT,CASSYDRGYNSPLHF
-,few,13,TRBV19,TRBJ1-5,TGTGCCAGTGCGGACAGCAGCAATCAGCCCCAGCATTTT,CASADSSNQPQHF
TRBD1,-,15,TRBV5-8,TRBJ1-1,TGTGCCAGCAGCCCGAAAGGGACAGCGAACACTGAAGCTTTCTTT,CASSPKGTANTEAFF
-,-,13,TRBV6-5,TRBJ1-1,TGTGCCAGCTCCAGACTGGGGAACACTGAAGCTTTCTTT,CASSRLGNTEAFF
TRBD1,-,14,TRBV6-5,TRBJ2-7,TGTGCCAGCAGTTTTCCGGGACAGGGGAGGGAGCAGTACTTC,CASSFPGQGREQYF
-,-,13,TRBV5-8,TRBJ1-2,TGTGCCAGCAGCTTGGACTTTAACTATGGCTACACCTTC,CASSLDFNYGYTF
-,-,15,TRBV3-1/TRBV3-2,TRBJ2-5,TGTGCCAGCAGCGACGGGACACAGGGTGGGGAGACCCAGTACTTC,CASSDGTQGGETQYF
TRBD1,-,15,TRBV5-1,TRBJ2-7,TGCGCCAGCAGCTTGGACAGGGGTAGCTCCTACGAGCAGTACTTC,CASSLDRGSSYEQYF
-,-,14,TRBV6-4,TRBJ2-1,TGTGCCAGCAGTGACTCTAGCGACTACAATGAGCAGTTCTTC,CASSDSSDYNEQFF
-,-,14,TRBV5-1,TRBJ1-5,TGCGCCAGCAGCTTGGACCAGGGTCATCAGCCCCAGCATTTT,CASSLDQGHQPQHF
-,-,14,TRBV7-3,TRBJ1-1,TGTGCCAGCAGCTTATCCTCCACCGGCACTGAAGCTTTCTTT,CASSLSSTGTEAFF
-,-,14,TRBV5-1,TRBJ1-3,TGCGCCAGCAGCCAAGACAGATCTGGAAACACCATATATTTT,CASSQDRSGNTIYF
-,-,16,TRBV4-1,TRBJ2-6,TGCGCCAGCAGCCAATCGCTGGGCCCTGGGGCCAACGTCCTGACTTTC,CASSQSLGPGANVLTF
-,-,13,TRBV6-5,TRBJ2-7,TGTGCCAGCAGTTACGCCCGAGGATTCGAGCAGTACTTC,CASSYARGFEQYF
-,-,14,TRBV5-1,TRBJ2-3,TGCGCCAGCAGCTTGGAGGCAGGCGCAGATACGCAGTATTTT,CASSLEAGADTQYF
-,few,13,TRBV5-4,TRBJ2-7,TGTGCCAGCGGGATCCAGGGCTCCTACGAGCAGTACTTC,CASGIQGSYEQYF
-,once,13,TRBV19,TRBJ2-5,TGTGCCACTAGACAGGAGTCCGGAGAGACCCAGTACTTC,CATRQESGETQYF
TRBD1,-,15,TRBV5-4,TRBJ1-2,TGTGCCAGCAGCTTGGGGGACAGAGATAACTATGGCTACACCTTC,CASSLGDRDNYGYTF
TRBD1,once,13,TRBV2,TRBJ2-7,TGTGCCAGCAGATGGGACAGATCCTACGAGCAGTACTTC,CASRWDRSYEQYF
-,once,15,TRBV6-5,TRBJ2-7,TGTGCCAGCACCTTTTATCGACAGGGAGGCGACGAGCAGTACTTC,CASTFYRQGGDEQYF